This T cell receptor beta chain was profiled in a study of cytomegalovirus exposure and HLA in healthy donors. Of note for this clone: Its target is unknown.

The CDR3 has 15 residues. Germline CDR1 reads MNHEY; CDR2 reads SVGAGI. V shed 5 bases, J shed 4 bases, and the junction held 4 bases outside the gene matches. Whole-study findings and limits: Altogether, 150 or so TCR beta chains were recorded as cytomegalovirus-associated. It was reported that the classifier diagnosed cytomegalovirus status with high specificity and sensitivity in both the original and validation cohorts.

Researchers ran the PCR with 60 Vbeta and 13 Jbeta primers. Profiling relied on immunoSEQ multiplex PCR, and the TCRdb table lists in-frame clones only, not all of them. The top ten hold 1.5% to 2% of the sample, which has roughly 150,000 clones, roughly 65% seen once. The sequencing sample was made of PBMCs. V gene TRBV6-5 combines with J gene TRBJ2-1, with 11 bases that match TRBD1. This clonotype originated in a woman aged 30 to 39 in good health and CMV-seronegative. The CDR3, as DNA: TGTGCCAGCAGTCTGGACAGGGGGCATTACAATGAGCAGTTCTTC. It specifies CASSLDRGHYNEQFF.